These T cell receptor beta chains were read from a single sample in a study of blood T cell repertoires in COVID-19. The protocol was immunoSEQ multiplex PCR, while the TCRdb copy is restricted to in-frame clones and leaves out a portion. The data contain over 150,000 clones, roughly 80% of them seen just once; the ten biggest clones take up around 2%. Input material: peripheral blood. Every receptor here comes from a woman older than 75 with acute or convalescent COVID-19. CDR3s include the opening cysteine and the closing phenylalanine or tryptophan.

cdr3_aa | j_call | v_call
CATSGAISGQYTDTQYF | TRBJ2-3 | TRBV24-1
CASSVEPPGNQPQHF | TRBJ1-5 | TRBV2
CATSREGLAFTYNEQFF | TRBJ2-1 | TRBV15
CASSYPGGETEAFF | TRBJ1-1 | TRBV6-6
CAAWSGQLNSPLHF | TRBJ1-6 | TRBV6-5
CASSELWGTGNYGYTF | TRBJ1-2 | TRBV25-1
CASSPDSYGYTF | TRBJ1-2 | TRBV6-2/TRBV6-3
CSAPGQAPPYEQYF | TRBJ2-7 | TRBV29-1
CATSRQGKNYEQYF | TRBJ2-7 | TRBV15
CAWREGQNYGYTF | TRBJ1-2 | TRBV30
CASRPTSGSYEQYF | TRBJ2-7 | TRBV7-2
CASTFDRADNEQFF | TRBJ2-1 | TRBV27
CASSTRQGAGANVLTF | TRBJ2-6 | TRBV18
CASSPIGRGDEKLFF | TRBJ1-4 | TRBV5-1
CASSPVGSGDSYTQYF | TRBJ2-3 | TRBV4-2
CATSDQRTGVSDTQYF | TRBJ2-3 | TRBV24-1
CASSKDRAAEAFF | TRBJ1-1 | TRBV18
CASSPSGGPYEQYF | TRBJ2-7 | TRBV27
CASERENNEQFF | TRBJ2-1 | TRBV19
CASSPFWADTQYF | TRBJ2-3 | TRBV14
CASSSSGGLMETQYF | TRBJ2-5 | TRBV19
CASRRDPGNTIYF | TRBJ1-3 | TRBV6-5
CASSQELLVSYGYTF | TRBJ1-2 | TRBV4-3
CASSLPGLADNEQFF | TRBJ2-1 | TRBV5-6
CASSVVPGNEQFF | TRBJ2-1 | TRBV9
CASSLVPGQDEQFF | TRBJ2-1 | TRBV7-9
CASMRDFTRLEAFF | TRBJ1-1 | TRBV5-1
CASSYSITGSADTQYF | TRBJ2-3 | TRBV6-5
CASSIQGPQETQYF | TRBJ2-5 | TRBV19
CASSVGQGAYNEQFF | TRBJ2-1 | TRBV9
CASSPPPSDEQYF | TRBJ2-7 | TRBV18
CASSSGGASEQFF | TRBJ2-1 | TRBV9
CASSSPGLNQPQHF | TRBJ1-5 | TRBV28
CASRTGTGTDTQYF | TRBJ2-3 | TRBV2
CASRLGVAGVAYEQYF | TRBJ2-7 | TRBV2
CASSLIRQAYEQYF | TRBJ2-7 | TRBV28
CASQGVTFYGYTF | TRBJ1-2 | TRBV30
CAINSGTSGATYEQYF | TRBJ2-7 | TRBV10-3
CASSFGTNYGYTF | TRBJ1-2 | TRBV27
CASSESGRVPDTQYF | TRBJ2-3 | TRBV10-1
CASSESDTGELFF | TRBJ2-2 | TRBV2
CAWSARSVLAGAGGELFF | TRBJ2-2 | TRBV30
CASSGPGQGFNEQFF | TRBJ2-1 | TRBV5-4
CASTRTDEQFF | TRBJ2-1 | TRBV28
CASSGVGAGELFF | TRBJ2-2 | TRBV25-1
CASSYSIPSGRAIQETQYF | TRBJ2-5 | TRBV6-2/TRBV6-3
CAWNLGQETQYF | TRBJ2-5 | TRBV30
CASSLWTGRANVLTF | TRBJ2-6 | TRBV3-1/TRBV3-2
CASSLAPYRGNNSPLHF | TRBJ1-6 | TRBV7-6
CASSLSFTGELFF | TRBJ2-2 | TRBV27
CAWSAGGDGYTF | TRBJ1-2 | TRBV30
CASSRTGTGNTEAFF | TRBJ1-1 | TRBV5-1
CARPWGGGGSGDTQYF | TRBJ2-3 | TRBV27
CASTFSEIGTGELFF | TRBJ2-2 | TRBV5-1
CASSSTGNNSPLHF | TRBJ1-6 | TRBV7-2